This entry lists 11 T cell receptor beta chains sequenced from one sample in a study of blood T cell repertoires in COVID-19. Measured with immunoSEQ multiplex PCR; TCRdb has only the in-frame clones, and not every one. The repertoire holds some 170,000 clones, with roughly 85% as singletons. Sequenced sample: peripheral blood. All receptors come from a man aged 35-49 years with acute or convalescent COVID-19.

The chain is built from TRBV3-1 (or the pseudogene TRBV3-2) and TRBJ1-3; D uncertain. CDR1 and CDR2 (germline): LGHDT, YNNKEL (reference sequence). The CDR3 runs 14 residues. The ends were cut back, 1 base at V and 4 bases at J, with 8 bases in the middle. CDR3 residues: CASSQGAGGNTIYF. DNA for the CDR3: TGTGCCAGCAGCCAAGGGGCGGGCGGAAACACCATATATTTT.

V is TRBV28 and J is TRBJ1-1; weak D call: TRBD1 (5 bases). Germline loops: CDR1 MDHEN, CDR2 SYDVKM. The CDR3 consists of 15 residues. V lost 2 bases and J 5 bases, leaving 15 bases between the germline ends. As DNA, the CDR3 is TGTGCCAGCAGTTTACGAGGGACGGGGGATACTGAAGCTTTCTTT. This translates into CASSLRGTGDTEAFF.

This chain connects TRBV9 to TRBJ1-3; TRBD1 matches 7 bases. The junction had 2 bases not matched to a gene; V was cut back by 0 bases and J by 2 bases. The CDR3 is 15 amino acids. CDR1 and CDR2 (germline): SGDLS, YYNGEE. CDR3 sequence (DNA): TGTGCCAGCAGCGTAGGGGGGACAGCTGGAAACACCATATATTTT. It codes for CASSVGGTAGNTIYF. The full variable domain, with the rest looked up from reference TRBV9 and TRBJ1-3, is DSGVTQTPKHLITATGQRVTLRCSPRSGDLSVYWYQQSLDQGLQFLIQYYNGEERAKGNILERFSAQQFPDLHSELNLSSLELGDSALYFCASSVGGTAGNTIYFGEGSWLTVV.

This chain links TRBV3-1 (or the pseudogene TRBV3-2) with TRBJ1-2; D might be TRBD1 (6 bases). Germline CDR1 LGHDT, CDR2 YNNKEL (reference sequence). The CDR3 contains 14 residues. Between the trimmed V and J ends, which lost 1 base and 3 bases, there was a span of 9 bases. The CDR3 DNA reads as TGTGCCAGCAGCCAAGCTAGGACAGACTATGGCTACACCTTC. Its protein is CASSQARTDYGYTF.

The chain links TRBV30 to TRBJ1-1; D is undetermined. Germline-derived CDR1 and CDR2 are GTSNPN and SVGIG (reference sequence). This CDR3 is 13 amino acids long. Deletions cut 3 bases from V and 0 bases from J, with 8 bases between. This chain's CDR3 is CAWSMNMNTEAFF. The CDR3 nucleotides are TGTGCCTGGAGCATGAACATGAACACTGAAGCTTTCTTT.

The CDR3 coding sequence is TGTGCCAGCAGCCAGACGGAAGGGGACAGGGCCAGCTATGGCTACACCTTC. This translates into CASSQTEGDRASYGYTF. The chain is built from TRBV4-2 and TRBJ1-2; 9 positions agree with TRBD1. In germline, CDR1 is LGHNA, CDR2 YNFKEQ. The V gene end was trimmed by 3 bases and the J gene end by 4 bases; junction bases not matched to a gene: 12. CDR3 length: 17 residues.

This rearrangement joins TRBV5-4 to TRBJ1-4; 7 nucleotides line up with TRBD1. This CDR3 has 17 residues. Per the germline V gene, CDR1 is SGHNT and CDR2 is YYREEE (reference sequence). V gave up 0 bases and J gave up 2 bases; unmatched junction bases: 7. The CDR3 is CASSLGGQLATNEKLFF. CDR3 nucleotides: TGTGCCAGCAGCTTGGGGGGACAGCTTGCGACTAATGAAAAACTGTTTTTT.

The V call is TRBV19, the J call TRBJ2-1; the match to TRBD2 covers 8 bases. CDR1 and CDR2 (germline): LNHDA, SQIVND (reference sequence). The length of the CDR3 is 18 residues. J lost 6 bases, V lost 0 bases, and 13 bases had no gene match. CDR3 bases: TGTGCCAGTAGTATAGACAAGGGTCCGGGACTAGGGGCCAATGAGCAGTTCTTC. It is translated as CASSIDKGPGLGANEQFF. Full variable domain (outside the CDR3, taken from reference TRBV19 and TRBJ2-1): DGGITQSPKYLFRKEGQNVTLSCEQNLNHDAMYWYRQDPGQGLRLIYYSQIVNDFQKGDIAEGYSVSREKKESFPLTVTSAQKNPTAFYLCASSIDKGPGLGANEQFFGPGTRLTVL.

Only a few counts were recorded for this clone. V usage is TRBV7-9 and J usage is TRBJ1-6, with TRBD1 as a possible D gene (6 bases). This CDR3 is built from 15 residues. The V gene's germline CDR1 is SEHNR and CDR2 FQNEAQ (reference sequence). Trimming removed 1 base at V and 8 bases at J, with 12 bases between. DNA of the CDR3: TGTGCCAGCAGCTTAGGTTGGACAGAACATTCACCCCTCCACTTT. Translated: CASSLGWTEHSPLHF.

The chain couples TRBV20-1 to TRBJ1-2, with D possibly being TRBD1 (6 bases). Trimming stripped 3 bases from V and 8 bases from J, with 28 bases between. CDR3 length equals 17 residues. CDR1 and CDR2 from the germline V gene are DFQATT and SNEGSKA (reference sequence). The CDR3 loop is CSASARLGGAAGGGYTF. The CDR3 nucleotides read TGCAGTGCTAGTGCCCGGCTTGGGGGCGCGGCGGGGGGCGGCTACACCTTC.

This clone turned up a few times. The V and J genes are TRBV5-8 and TRBJ1-2; D not certain. Germline-derived CDR1 and CDR2 are SGHTS and YDEGEE. V lost 1 base to trimming and J lost 8 bases, with 9 bases between them. This CDR3 is built from 12 residues. The CDR3 here is CASSLRRAGYTF. The CDR3 region has the DNA TGTGCCAGCAGCTTGCGCCGTGCGGGCTACACCTTC.